The source of this T cell receptor (beta chain) is a study of T cell responses to AZD1222 COVID-19 vaccine (dated by TCRdb to the early 2020s). For the study in its entirety: AZD1222 recipients with second doses at about 4 weeks or about 12 weeks were pooled, because spike-specific TCR depth and breadth did not differ between schedules. A total of about 230 trial participants underwent TCR sequencing, of whom nearly 210 received two doses of AZD1222 and about 25 received two doses of the MenACWY control vaccine. Enrollment into the trials was organized by age into subgroups of 18-55, 56-69 and 70-plus years, and those subgroups contained roughly 150, 30 and 60 TCR-sequenced participants, respectively. Study-wide conclusions, independent of this receptor: After two AZD1222 doses, spike-specific TCR breadth and depth were significantly higher than at day 0 and than in MenACWY recipients. Conclusions about previously exposed vaccinees are limited because only a handful of AZD1222 recipients were SARS-CoV-2 seropositive at baseline. CD4 TCRs associated with the vaccine covered the entire spike protein, and the dominant responses were in regions 160-218 and 743-854. Because no day 14 peak-response samples were available, repertoires were characterized only after the peak T cell response. Epitopes outside the regions mutated in the B.1.351 and B.1.1.7 variants were reportedly recognized by nearly half of the unique spike-specific TCRs. In the small 56-69-year group, the increase in depth fell short of significance, most likely because of low power. Participants were mostly white British and included more females than males, and it was suggested by the authors that clonal diversity may have been underestimated.

As for this clone: Its antigen is still unknown. Base qualities were left out, and no much larger clone turns up one base away.

In the paper's terms, the time point label means: baseline before first vaccination. Samples from vaccinated people were obtained from the UK trials COV001 and COV002, which included a single-blind randomized controlled phase 2/3 trial of AZD1222 (ChAdOx1 nCoV-19) in healthy adults. Trial participant PBMC samples were collected at day 0 and day 28 after the second dose for TCRbeta chain sequencing. The CDR3 regions of human TCRbeta chains were analyzed by immunosequencing. As for how the authors treated the data: TCRs in the repertoires were matched against a reference library of SARS-CoV-2-specific TCRs that had been generated with the MIRA antigen-specificity platform. Breadth meant the fraction of unique TCRs that were SARS-CoV-2-associated, whereas depth meant the fraction of total T cells that were SARS-CoV-2-associated. Using the MIRA data, each spike-specific TCR was assigned both to the spike region to which the TCR was reactive and to a CD4 or CD8 class. Log10-transformed breadth and depth values were compared by one-way ANOVA with Sidak's multiple comparisons tests. The table was pulled from immuneACCESS by TCRdb, which kept in-frame rearrangements only. Such tables lose some clones; where checked, under half of the loss comes from unresolved V genes, and the rest has no known cause. V, J and clone size derive from that table, while D and trimming were established from the DNA sequence. This sample lists around 130,000 clones; over 90% were detected once. The ten largest clones capture about 1% of the sample.

Sequences SNHLY (CDR1) and FYNNEI (CDR2) are obtained from the germline V gene. The CDR3, cysteine through phenylalanine, is 15 amino acids long. Kept here is only the CDR3 DNA, which spans 45 bases and is read in frame from base 1. A distance of 12 bases separates the germline ends of V and J, which lose 6 bases and 3 bases respectively. The chain links TRBV2 with TRBJ1-6; TRBD1 is perhaps the D gene, given 6 matching bases. The source was peripheral blood, collected on day 0 of AZD1222 vaccination. The source of this sequence is an adult in good health. The base sequence is TGTGCCAGCAGGAGGGGGGCAGTCTATAATTCACCCCTCCACTTT. Its translation is CASRRGAVYNSPLHF.